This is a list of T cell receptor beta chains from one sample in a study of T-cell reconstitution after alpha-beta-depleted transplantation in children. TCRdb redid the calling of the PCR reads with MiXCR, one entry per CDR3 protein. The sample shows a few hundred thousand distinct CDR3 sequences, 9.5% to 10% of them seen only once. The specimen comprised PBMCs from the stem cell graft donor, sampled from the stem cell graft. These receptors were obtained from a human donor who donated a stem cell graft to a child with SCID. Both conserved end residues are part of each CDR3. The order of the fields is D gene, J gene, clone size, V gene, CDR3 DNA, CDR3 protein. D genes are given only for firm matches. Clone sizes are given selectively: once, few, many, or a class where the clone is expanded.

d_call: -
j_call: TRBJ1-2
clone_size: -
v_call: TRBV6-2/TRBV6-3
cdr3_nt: TGTGCCAGCGCCCCGACAACGGTACTGGATAACTATGGCTACACCTTC
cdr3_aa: CASAPTTVLDNYGYTF

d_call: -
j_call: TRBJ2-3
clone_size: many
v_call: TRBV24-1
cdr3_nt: TGTGCCACCAGTGAATTGGGGGTAGGGACGCAGTATTTT
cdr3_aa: CATSELGVGTQYF

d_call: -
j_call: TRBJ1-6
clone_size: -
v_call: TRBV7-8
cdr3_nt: TGTGCCAGCAGCTTTGCCGGGAATTCACCCCTCCACTTT
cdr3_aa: CASSFAGNSPLHF

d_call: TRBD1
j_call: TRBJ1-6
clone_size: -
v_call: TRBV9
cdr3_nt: TGTGCCAGCAGCGGGGGACAGGGGAATTCACCCCTCCACTTT
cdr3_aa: CASSGGQGNSPLHF

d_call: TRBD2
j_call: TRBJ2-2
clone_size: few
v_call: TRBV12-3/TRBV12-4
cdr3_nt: TGTGCCAGCAGTCCCCCATTGGCGGGGGGGCCCTACGGGGAGCTGTTTTTT
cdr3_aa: CASSPPLAGGPYGELFF

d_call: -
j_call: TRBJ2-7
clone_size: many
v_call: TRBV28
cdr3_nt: TGTGCCAGCAGTTCACCCCCGGGGGCCTACGAGCAGTACTTC
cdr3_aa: CASSSPPGAYEQYF

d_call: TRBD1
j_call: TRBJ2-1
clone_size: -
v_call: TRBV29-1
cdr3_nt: TGCAGCGTGGGGACAGGACTTGTACGTGAGCAGTTCTTC
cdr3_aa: CSVGTGLVREQFF

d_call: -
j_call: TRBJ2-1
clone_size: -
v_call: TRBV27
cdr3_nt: TGTGCCAGCAGTTTTAGAACCTACAATGAGCAGTTCTTC
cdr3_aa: CASSFRTYNEQFF

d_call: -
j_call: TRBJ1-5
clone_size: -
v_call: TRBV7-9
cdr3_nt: TGTGCCAGCAGCTGGGAAGACGGTCAGCCCCAGCATTTT
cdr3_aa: CASSWEDGQPQHF

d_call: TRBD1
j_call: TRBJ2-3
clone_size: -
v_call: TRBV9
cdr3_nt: TGTGCCAGCAGCGTAGGACAGGGGCCGTATACGCAGTATTTT
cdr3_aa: CASSVGQGPYTQYF

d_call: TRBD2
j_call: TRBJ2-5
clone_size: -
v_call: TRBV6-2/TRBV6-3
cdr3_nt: TGTGCCAGCAGTTACACGCTCGTAGCGGGGGGCCAAGAGACCCAGTACTTC
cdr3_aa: CASSYTLVAGGQETQYF